This TCR beta chain was captured by sequencing in a study of blood T cell repertoires in COVID-19. Study as a whole: The United States, Italy and Spain were the sources of the acute and convalescent COVID-19 samples. Sources were T cells, B-cell-depleted T cells, or PBMCs; the material itself was cDNA or gDNA.

Authors' analysis steps: For nucleated cells, counts were estimated from reference gene primer amplification. Using immunoSEQ multiplex PCR, the repertoire was profiled, and TCRdb retains in-frame clones only, with some absent. The V and J calls and clone size are taken from that table; D and trimming were inferred from the DNA. The sample lists 150,000 to 200,000 clones, roughly 86% seen once, with around 3.3% in the top ten. Germline-derived CDR1 and CDR2 are MNHEY and SMNVEV (reference sequence). Trimming at V came to 4 bases and at J to 3 bases, leaving 11 bases not matched to a gene. The CDR3 is 16 residues long.

The chain uses TRBV27 and TRBJ1-1; TRBD1 aligns across 7 bases. This TCR came from a man between 70 and 80 years old with acute or convalescent COVID-19. The sample was peripheral blood. CDR3 coding DNA: TGTGCCAGCAGTTCCCGGACAGGAGCGCGGGACACTGAAGCTTTCTTT. Protein: CASSSRTGARDTEAFF.